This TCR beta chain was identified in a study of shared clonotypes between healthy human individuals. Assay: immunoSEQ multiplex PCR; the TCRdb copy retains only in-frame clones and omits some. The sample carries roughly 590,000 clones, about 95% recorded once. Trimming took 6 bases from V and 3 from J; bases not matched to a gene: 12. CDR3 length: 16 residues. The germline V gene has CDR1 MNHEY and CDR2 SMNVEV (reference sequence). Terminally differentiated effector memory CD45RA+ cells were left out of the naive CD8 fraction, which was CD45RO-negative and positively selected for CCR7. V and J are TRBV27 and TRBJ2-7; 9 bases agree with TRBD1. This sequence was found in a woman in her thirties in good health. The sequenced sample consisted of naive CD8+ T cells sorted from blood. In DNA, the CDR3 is TGTGCCAGCAGCTCCTGGGGGACAGGGACTTACTACGAGCAGTACTTC. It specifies CASSSWGTGTYYEQYF.